Presented here are 6 T cell receptor beta chains from one specimen sequenced in a study of cytomegalovirus exposure and HLA in healthy donors. Vbeta (60) and Jbeta (13) primers were used in the PCR. Clones were sequenced by immunoSEQ multiplex PCR, and TCRdb holds only the in-frame ones, with some missing. The sample lists about 120,000 clones, under 85% seen once, with approximately 6.3% in the top ten. The specimen sequenced was PBMCs. The receptors were sampled from a man younger than 30 in good health and CMV-seropositive.

V gene TRBV15 combines with J gene TRBJ2-2, with D perhaps matching TRBD2 (6 bases). Germline assignment: CDR1 LNHNV and CDR2 YYDKDF (reference sequence). V was pared by 8 bases and J by 2 bases, with 15 bases between. The CDR3 has 15 residues. CDR3 loop: CATSFGGANTGELFF. For the CDR3, the DNA is TGTGCCACCTCCTTTGGAGGGGCAAACACCGGGGAGCTGTTTTTT.

V gene TRBV20-1 combines with J gene TRBJ1-1; D remains ambiguous. This CDR3 has 11 amino acids. Trimming took off 6 bases at V and 5 bases at J, with 10 bases between the two ends. Germline assignment: CDR1 DFQATT and CDR2 SNEGSKA (reference sequence). Written as DNA, the CDR3 is TGCAGTGCGCAGGAGGGTACTGAAGCTTTCTTT. Translated, it gives CSAQEGTEAFF.

V and J are TRBV5-7 and TRBJ2-7, with 11 nucleotides matching TRBD1. TRBV5-7 is filed as an ORF, its function uncertain. The CDR3 is 19 residues long. V gave up 0 bases and J gave up 4 bases; unmatched junction bases: 15. The CDR3 DNA is TGTGCCAGCAGCTTGGAGGGCAATGCTACGGGACAGGGGGTTTACGAGCAGTACTTC. This translates into CASSLEGNATGQGVYEQYF.

CDR3 sequence: CASSLARGGGYTF. The CDR3 DNA follows: TGTGCCAGCAGCTTAGCGCGGGGAGGTGGCTACACCTTC. V usage is TRBV11-1 and J usage is TRBJ1-2, with D uncertain. V was cut by 0 bases and J by 7 bases, with 9 bases left in between. This CDR3 has 13 residues. The germline V gene has CDR1 SGHAT and CDR2 FQDESV (reference sequence).

The J gene is TRBJ2-1, the V gene TRBV6-1; TRBD2 agrees at 7 bases. This CDR3 spans 16 amino acids. Germline loops: CDR1 MNHNS, CDR2 SASEGT. Trimming took 3 bases from V and 9 from J; bases not matched to a gene: 14. CDR3: CASSDPRDYFPSEQFF. The CDR3 coding sequence is TGTGCCAGCAGTGATCCCAGGGACTACTTCCCCAGTGAGCAGTTCTTC.

The gene calls are TRBV7-9 and TRBJ2-5, with D perhaps TRBD1 (5 bases). With the DNA end fitting TRBJ2-7 better, the J assignment may be wrong. The CDR3 sequence is 16 residues long. CDR1 is SEHNR, CDR2 FQNEAQ, per germline (reference sequence). The CDR3 loop reads CASSLVGIDSSYEQYF. The DNA for the CDR3 is TGTGCCAGCAGCTTAGTCGGAATAGACAGCTCCTACGAGCAGTACTTC.